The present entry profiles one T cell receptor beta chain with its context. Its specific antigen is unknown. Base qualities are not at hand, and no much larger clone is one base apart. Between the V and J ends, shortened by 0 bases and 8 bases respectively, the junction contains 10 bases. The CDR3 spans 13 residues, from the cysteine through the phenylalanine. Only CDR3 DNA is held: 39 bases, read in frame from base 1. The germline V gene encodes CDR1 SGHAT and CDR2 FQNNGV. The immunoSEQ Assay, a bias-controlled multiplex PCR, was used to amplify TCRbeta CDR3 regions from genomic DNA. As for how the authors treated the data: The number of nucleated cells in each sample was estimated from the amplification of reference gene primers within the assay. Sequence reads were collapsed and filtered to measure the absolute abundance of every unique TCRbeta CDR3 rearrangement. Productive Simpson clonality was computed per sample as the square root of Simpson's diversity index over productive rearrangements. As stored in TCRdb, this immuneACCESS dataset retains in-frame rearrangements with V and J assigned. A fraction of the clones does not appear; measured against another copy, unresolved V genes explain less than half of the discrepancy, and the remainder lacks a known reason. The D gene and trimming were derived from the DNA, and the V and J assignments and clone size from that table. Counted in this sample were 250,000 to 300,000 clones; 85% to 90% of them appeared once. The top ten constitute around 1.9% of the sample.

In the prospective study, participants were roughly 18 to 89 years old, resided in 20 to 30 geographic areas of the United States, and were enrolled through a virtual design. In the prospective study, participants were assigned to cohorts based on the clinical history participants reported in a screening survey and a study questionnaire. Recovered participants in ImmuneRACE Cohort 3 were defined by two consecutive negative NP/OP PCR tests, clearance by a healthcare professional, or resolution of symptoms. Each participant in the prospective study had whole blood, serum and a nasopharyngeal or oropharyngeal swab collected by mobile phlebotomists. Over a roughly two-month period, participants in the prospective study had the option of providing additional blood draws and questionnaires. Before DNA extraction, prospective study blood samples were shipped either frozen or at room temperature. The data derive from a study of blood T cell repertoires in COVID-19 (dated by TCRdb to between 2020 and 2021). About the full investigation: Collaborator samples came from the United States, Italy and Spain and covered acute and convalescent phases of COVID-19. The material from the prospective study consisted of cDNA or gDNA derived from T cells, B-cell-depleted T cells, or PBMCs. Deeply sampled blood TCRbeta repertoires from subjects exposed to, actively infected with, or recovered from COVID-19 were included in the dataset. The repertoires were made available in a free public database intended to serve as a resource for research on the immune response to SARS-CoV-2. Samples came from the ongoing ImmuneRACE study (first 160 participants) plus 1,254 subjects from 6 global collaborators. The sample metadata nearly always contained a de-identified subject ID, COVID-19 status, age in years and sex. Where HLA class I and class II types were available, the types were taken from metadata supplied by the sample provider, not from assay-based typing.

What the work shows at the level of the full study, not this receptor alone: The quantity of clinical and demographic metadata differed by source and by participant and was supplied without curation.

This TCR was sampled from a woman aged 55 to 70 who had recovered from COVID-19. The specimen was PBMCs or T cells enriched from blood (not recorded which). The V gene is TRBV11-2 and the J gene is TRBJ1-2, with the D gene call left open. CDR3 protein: CASSLDGVRGYTF. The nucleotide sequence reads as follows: TGTGCCAGCAGCTTAGACGGGGTCAGGGGCTACACCTTC.